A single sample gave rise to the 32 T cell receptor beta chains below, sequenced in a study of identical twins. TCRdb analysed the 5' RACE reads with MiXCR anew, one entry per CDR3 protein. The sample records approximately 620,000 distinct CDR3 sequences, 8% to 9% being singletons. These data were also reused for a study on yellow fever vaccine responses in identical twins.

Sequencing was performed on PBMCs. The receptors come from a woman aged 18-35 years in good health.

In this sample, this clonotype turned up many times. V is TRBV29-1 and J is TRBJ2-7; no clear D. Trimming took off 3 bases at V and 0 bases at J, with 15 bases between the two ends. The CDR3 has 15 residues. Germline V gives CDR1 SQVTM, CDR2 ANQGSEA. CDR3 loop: CSVDRHSDNSYEQYF. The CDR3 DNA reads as TGCAGCGTTGATCGGCACAGCGATAACTCCTACGAGCAGTACTTC.

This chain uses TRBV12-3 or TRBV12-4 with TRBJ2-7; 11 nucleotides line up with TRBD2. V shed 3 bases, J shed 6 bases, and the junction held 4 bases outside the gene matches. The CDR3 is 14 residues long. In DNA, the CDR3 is TGTGCCAGCAGTTTTAGGCTAGCGGGAGGCGAGCAGTACTTC. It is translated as CASSFRLAGGEQYF.

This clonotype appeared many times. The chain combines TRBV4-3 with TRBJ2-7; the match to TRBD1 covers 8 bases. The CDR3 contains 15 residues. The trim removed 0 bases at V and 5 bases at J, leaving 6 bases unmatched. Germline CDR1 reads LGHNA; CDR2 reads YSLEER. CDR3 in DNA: TGCGCCAGCAGCCAAGACAGGGGGCAAGTTGACGAGCAGTACTTC. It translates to CASSQDRGQVDEQYF.

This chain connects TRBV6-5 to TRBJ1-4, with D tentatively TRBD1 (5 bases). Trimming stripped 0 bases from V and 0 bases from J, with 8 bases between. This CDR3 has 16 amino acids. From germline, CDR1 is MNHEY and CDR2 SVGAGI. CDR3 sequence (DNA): TGTGCCAGCAGTTACTCTTGGGGGACAACTAATGAAAAACTGTTTTTT. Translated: CASSYSWGTTNEKLFF.

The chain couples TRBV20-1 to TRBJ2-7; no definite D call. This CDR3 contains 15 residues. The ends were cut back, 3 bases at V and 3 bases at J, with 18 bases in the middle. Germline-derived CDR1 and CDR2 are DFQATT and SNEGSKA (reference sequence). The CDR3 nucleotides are TGCAGTGCTAGTATGGTGACCTCCTCCTTCTACGAGCAGTACTTC. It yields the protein CSASMVTSSFYEQYF.

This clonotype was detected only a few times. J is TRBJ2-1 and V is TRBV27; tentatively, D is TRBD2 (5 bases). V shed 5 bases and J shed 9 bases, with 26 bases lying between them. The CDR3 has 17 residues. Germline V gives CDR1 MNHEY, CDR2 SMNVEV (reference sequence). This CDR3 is CASSTPAQDSGVPEQFF. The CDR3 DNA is TGTGCCAGCAGTACCCCCGCGCAGGACTCCGGTGTTCCTGAGCAGTTCTTC.

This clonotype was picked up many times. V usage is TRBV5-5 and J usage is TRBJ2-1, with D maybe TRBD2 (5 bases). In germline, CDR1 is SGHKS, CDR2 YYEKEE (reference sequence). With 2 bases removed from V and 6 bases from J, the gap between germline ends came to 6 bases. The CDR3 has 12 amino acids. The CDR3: CASSLAVNEQFF. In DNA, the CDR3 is TGTGCCAGCAGCTTAGCGGTCAATGAGCAGTTCTTC.

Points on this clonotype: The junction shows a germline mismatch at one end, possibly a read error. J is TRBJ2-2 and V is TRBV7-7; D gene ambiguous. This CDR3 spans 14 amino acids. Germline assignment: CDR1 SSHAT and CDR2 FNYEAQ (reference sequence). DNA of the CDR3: TGTGCTAGCAGCTCCCTTGACCAGCGAGGGGAGCTGTTTTTT. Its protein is CASSSLDQRGELFF. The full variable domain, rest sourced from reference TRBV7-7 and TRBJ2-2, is GAGVSQSPRYKVTKRGQDVTLRCDPISSHATLYWYQQALGQGPEFLTYFNYEAQPDKSGLPSDRFSAERPEGSISTLTIQRTEQRDSAMYRCASSSLDQRGELFFGEGSRLTVL.

CDR3 nucleotide sequence: TGTGCCAGCAGCGCAAAAACCGGGACAGGGGCCATCACCGGGGAGCTGTTTTTT. Translating it yields CASSAKTGTGAITGELFF. V usage is TRBV9 and J usage is TRBJ2-2, with 10 bases matching TRBD1. With 3 bases clipped from V and 4 bases from J, the junction kept 12 bases outside the gene matches. The CDR3 totals 18 residues. CDR1 is SGDLS and CDR2 is YYNGEE in the germline V gene.

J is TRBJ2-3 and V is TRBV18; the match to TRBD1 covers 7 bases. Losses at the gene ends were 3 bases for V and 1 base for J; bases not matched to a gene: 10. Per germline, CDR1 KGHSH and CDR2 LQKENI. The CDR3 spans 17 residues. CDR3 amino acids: CASSPQRDRLRTDTQYF. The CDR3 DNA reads TGTGCCAGCTCACCGCAACGGGACAGACTACGCACAGATACGCAGTATTTT.

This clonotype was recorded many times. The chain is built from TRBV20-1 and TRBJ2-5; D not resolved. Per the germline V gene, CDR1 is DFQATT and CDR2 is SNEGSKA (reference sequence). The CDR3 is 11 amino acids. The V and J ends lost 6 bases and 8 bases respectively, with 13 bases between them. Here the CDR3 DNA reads TGCAGTGCACGGTCCGCTCCTACCCAGTACTTC. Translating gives CSARSAPTQYF.

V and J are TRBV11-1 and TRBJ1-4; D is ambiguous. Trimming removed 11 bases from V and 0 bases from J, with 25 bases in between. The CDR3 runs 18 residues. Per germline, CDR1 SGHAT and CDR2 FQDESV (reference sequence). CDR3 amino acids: CAQRGPQRWPATNEKLFF. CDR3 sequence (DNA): TGTGCCCAGCGGGGTCCCCAACGATGGCCTGCAACTAATGAAAAACTGTTTTTT.

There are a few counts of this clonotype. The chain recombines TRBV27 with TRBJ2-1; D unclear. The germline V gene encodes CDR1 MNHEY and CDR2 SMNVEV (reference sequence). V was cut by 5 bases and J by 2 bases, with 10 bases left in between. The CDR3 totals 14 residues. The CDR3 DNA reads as TGTGCCAGCAGTGCCCTCACGGCCTACAATGAGCAGTTCTTC. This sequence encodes CASSALTAYNEQFF.

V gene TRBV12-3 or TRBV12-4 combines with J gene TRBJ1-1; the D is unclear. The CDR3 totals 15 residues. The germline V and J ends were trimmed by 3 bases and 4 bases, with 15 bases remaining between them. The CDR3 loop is CASSLIEDWSTEAFF. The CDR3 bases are TGTGCCAGCAGTTTGATTGAGGACTGGAGCACTGAAGCTTTCTTT.

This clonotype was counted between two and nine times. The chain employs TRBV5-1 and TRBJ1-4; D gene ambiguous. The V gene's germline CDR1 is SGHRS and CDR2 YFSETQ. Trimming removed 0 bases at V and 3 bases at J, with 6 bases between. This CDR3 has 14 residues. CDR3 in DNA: TGCGCCAGCAGCTTGGACACGTCTAATGAAAAACTGTTTTTT. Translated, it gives CASSLDTSNEKLFF.

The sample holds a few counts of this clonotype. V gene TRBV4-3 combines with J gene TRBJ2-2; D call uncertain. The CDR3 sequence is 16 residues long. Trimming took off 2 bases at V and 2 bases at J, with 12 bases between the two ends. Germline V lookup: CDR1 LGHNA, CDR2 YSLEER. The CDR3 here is CASSQWLSSNTGELFF. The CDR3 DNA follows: TGCGCCAGCAGCCAATGGCTGAGTAGTAACACCGGGGAGCTGTTTTTT.

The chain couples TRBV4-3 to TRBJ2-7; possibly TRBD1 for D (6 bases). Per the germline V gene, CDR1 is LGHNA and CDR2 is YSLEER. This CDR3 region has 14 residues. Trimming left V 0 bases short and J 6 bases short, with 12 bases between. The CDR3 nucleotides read TGCGCCAGCAGCCAAGATACAGGGTTAAGCGAGCAGTACTTC. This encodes CASSQDTGLSEQYF.

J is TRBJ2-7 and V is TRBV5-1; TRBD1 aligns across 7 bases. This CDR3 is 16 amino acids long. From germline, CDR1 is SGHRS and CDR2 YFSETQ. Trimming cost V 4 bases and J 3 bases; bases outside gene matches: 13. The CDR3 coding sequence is TGCGCCAGCAGCCCGAAATGGGACAGATCCTTCTACGAGCAGTACTTC. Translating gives CASSPKWDRSFYEQYF.

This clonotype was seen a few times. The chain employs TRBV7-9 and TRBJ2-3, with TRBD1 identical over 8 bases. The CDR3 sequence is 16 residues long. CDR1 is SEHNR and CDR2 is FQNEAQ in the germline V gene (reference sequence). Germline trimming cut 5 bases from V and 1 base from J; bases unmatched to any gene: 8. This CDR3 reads CASSTRTGKGTDTQYF. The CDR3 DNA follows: TGTGCCAGCAGCACCCGGACAGGGAAGGGCACAGATACGCAGTATTTT.

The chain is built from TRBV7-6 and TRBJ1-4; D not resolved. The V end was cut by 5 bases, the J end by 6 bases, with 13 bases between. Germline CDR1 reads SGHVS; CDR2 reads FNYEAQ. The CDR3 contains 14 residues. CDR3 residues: CASSLPGVDEKLFF. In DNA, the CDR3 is TGTGCCAGCAGCCTCCCTGGGGTGGATGAAAAACTGTTTTTT. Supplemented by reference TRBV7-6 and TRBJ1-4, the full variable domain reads GAGVSQSPRYKVTKRGQDVALRCDPISGHVSLYWYRQALGQGPEFLTYFNYEAQQDKSGLPNDRFSAERPEGSISTLTIQRTEQRDSAMYRCASSLPGVDEKLFFGSGTQLSVL.

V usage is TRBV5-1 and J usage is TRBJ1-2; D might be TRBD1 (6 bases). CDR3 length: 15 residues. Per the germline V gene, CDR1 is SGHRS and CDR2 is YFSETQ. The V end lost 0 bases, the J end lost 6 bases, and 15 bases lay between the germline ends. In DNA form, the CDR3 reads TGCGCCAGCAGCTTGGGTGGACAGAAGGTCCATGGCTACACCTTC. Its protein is CASSLGGQKVHGYTF.

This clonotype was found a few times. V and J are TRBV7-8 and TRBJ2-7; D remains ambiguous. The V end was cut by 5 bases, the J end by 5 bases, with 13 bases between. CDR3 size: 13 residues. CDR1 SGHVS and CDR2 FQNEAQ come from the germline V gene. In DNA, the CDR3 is TGTGCCAGCAGCGCAAGACATGCCAACGAGCAGTACTTC. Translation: CASSARHANEQYF.

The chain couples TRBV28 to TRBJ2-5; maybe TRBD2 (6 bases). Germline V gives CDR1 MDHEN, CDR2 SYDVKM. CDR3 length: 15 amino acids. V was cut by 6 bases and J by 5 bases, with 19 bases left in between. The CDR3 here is CASSHRFSGGETQYF. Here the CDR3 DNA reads TGTGCCAGCAGCCACAGATTCTCTGGAGGGGAGACCCAGTACTTC.

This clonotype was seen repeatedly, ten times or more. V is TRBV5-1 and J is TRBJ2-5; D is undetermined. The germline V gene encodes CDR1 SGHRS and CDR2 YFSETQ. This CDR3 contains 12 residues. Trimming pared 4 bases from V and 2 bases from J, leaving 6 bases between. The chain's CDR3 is CASSRNQETQYF. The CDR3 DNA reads TGCGCCAGCAGCCGGAATCAAGAGACCCAGTACTTC.

The chain's CDR3 is CASSNLGGDRHNEQFF. CDR3 DNA: TGTGCCAGTAGTAACCTTGGGGGGGACCGCCACAATGAGCAGTTCTTC. The chain recombines TRBV19 with TRBJ2-1, with 7 bases matching TRBD2. The CDR3 loop spans 16 amino acids. V shed 4 bases, J shed 5 bases, and the junction held 11 bases outside the gene matches. CDR1 is LNHDA, CDR2 SQIVND, per germline (reference sequence).

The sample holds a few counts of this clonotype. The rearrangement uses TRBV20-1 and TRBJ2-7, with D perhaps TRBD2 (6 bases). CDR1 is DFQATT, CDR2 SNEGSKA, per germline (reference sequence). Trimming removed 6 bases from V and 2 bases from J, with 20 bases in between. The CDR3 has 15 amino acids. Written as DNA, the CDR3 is TGCAGTGCCCAGTTAGGGACTGCCCTTACCTACGAGCAGTACTTC. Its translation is CSAQLGTALTYEQYF.

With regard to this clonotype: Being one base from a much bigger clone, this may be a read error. The CDR3 is CSGRGWQETQYF. Written as DNA, the CDR3 is TGCAGTGGTAGAGGGTGGCAAGAGACCCAGTACTTC. This sequence joins TRBV20-1 and TRBJ2-5; the D gene is possibly TRBD2 (5 bases). Per germline, CDR1 DFQATT and CDR2 SNEGSKA (reference sequence). The CDR3 spans 12 residues.

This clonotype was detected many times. CDR3 in amino acids: CASTQGTSTGELFF. The CDR3 DNA follows: TGTGCCAGCACCCAAGGGACCTCCACCGGGGAGCTGTTTTTT. V is TRBV12-3 or TRBV12-4 and J is TRBJ2-2; the D call may be TRBD1 or TRBD2 (5 bases each). The CDR3 is made up of 14 amino acids. V lost 7 bases, J lost 4 bases, and 13 bases lay in between.

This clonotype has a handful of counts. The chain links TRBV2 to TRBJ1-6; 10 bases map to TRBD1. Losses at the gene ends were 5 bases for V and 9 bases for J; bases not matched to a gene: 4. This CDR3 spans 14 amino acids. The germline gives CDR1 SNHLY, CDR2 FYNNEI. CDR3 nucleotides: TGTGCCAGCAGTCCGGGACAGGGGAGTTCACCCCTCCACTTT. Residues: CASSPGQGSSPLHF.

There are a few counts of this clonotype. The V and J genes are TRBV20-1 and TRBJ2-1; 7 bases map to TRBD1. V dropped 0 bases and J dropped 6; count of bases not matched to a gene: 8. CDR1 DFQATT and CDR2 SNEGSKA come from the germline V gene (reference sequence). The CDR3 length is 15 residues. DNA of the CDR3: TGCAGTGCTAGAGATGGGACAGCGCCCATCAATGAGCAGTTCTTC. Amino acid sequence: CSARDGTAPINEQFF.

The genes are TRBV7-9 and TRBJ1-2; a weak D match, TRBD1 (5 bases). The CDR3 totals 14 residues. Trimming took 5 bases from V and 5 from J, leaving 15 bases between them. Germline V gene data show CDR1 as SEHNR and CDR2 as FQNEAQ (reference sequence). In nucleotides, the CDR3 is TGTGCCAGCAGCCGGCCGGGGGGAGCTTATGGCTACACCTTC. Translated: CASSRPGGAYGYTF. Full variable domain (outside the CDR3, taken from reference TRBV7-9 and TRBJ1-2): DTGVSQNPRHKITKRGQNVTFRCDPISEHNRLYWYRQTLGQGPEFLTYFQNEAQLEKSRLLSDRFSAERPKGSFSTLEIQRTEQGDSAMYLCASSRPGGAYGYTFGSGTRLTVV.

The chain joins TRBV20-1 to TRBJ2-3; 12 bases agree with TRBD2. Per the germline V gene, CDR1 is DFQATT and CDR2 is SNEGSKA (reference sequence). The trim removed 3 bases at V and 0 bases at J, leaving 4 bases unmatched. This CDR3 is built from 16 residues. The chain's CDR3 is CSARLAGGSSTDTQYF. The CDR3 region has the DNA TGCAGTGCTAGGCTAGCGGGGGGGTCTAGCACAGATACGCAGTATTTT.